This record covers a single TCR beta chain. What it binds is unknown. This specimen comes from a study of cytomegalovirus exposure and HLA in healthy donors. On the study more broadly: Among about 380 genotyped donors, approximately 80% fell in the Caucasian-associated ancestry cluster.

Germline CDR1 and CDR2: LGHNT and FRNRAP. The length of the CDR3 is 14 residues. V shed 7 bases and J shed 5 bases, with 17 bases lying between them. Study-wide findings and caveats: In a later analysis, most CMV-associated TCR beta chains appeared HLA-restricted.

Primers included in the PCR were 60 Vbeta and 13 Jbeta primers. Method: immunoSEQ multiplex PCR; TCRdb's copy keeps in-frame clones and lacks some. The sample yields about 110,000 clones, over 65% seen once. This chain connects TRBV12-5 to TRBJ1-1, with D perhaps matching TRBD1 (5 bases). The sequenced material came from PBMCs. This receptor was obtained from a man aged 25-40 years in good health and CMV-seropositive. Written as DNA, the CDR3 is TGTGCTAGTGCCCCCTGGGGGGTAGGGACTGAAGCTTTCTTT. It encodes CASAPWGVGTEAFF.